The entry that follows covers one TCR beta chain sequence. No antigen is known for it. These data belong to a study of shared clonotypes between healthy human individuals. General study points: Among non-shared clonotypes, generation probabilities were lower than among those shared by all four donors. The diversity represented, both genetic and in exposure history, was limited by few donors. Only blood samples were collected, and tissue repertoires likely differ. In the sorted subsets, rarefaction showed sequencing was incomplete despite large depth.

Here immunoSEQ multiplex PCR was the method, and the copy in TCRdb shows in-frame clones only, minus some. The table lists about 320,000 clones, roughly 91% of them singletons. The CDR3 consists of 15 residues. Germline-derived CDR1 and CDR2 are SGHAT and FQNNGV. The V gene lost 5 bases and the J gene lost 0 bases, with 11 bases spanning the gap. The chain joins TRBV11-2 to TRBJ2-1; maybe TRBD2 (5 bases). Sequencing was performed on memory CD8+ T cells sorted from blood. Subset defined: CD45RO+ cells pooled with CCR7-negative TemRA cells. This clonotype was obtained from a man aged 18 to 30 in good health. The CDR3 nucleotides are TGTGCCAGCAGCCCCTCGGGGAGCTCCTACAATGAGCAGTTCTTC. This sequence encodes CASSPSGSSYNEQFF.